The sequence of this T cell receptor (beta chain) was determined in a study of molecular identifiers for immune sequencing clone quantification (dated by TCRdb to the late 2010s). Context from the whole study: In a replicate experiment, RNA from around 20,000 or 100,000 naive CD8 T cells was split into five aliquots, four of which were sequenced. CD8 T cells were used in a methods study to benchmark molecular-identifier clustering-based TCR repertoire sequencing (MIDCIRS) and TCR RNA copy counting.

What the work shows at the level of the full study, not this receptor alone: The sizes of highly expanded clones could end up underestimated when identical TCR molecules share a barcode. A single cell's worth of spiked-in Jurkat TCR RNA was reported detectable even among approximately 930,000 naive CD8 T cells. Without barcode sub-clustering, chimeric consensus sequences inflated TCR diversity; chimeras reached as high as 47%. Approximately 3.3 recovered TCR RNA copies per cell were obtained by modeling, versus roughly 10 by digital PCR, implying a capture efficiency of 25% to 30%. The naive libraries included spiked-in Jurkat TCR RNA (over nine copies' worth), and this RNA is not part of the donor repertoire. Clones above 20 RNA copies held over 98% of molecules in CMV-specific effector cells but under 1% in naive cells.

This clonotype turned up a few times. No antigen is known for it. No base quality values were provided; no much bigger clone lies one nucleotide off. Libraries were prepared through PCR. The sequencer was a NextSeq 500. Bulk TCR libraries were generated as previously described, with the TCR primers listed in Table S5 used. The Qiagen AllPrep DNA/RNA kit was used to purify total RNA. Before analysis, reads from multiple sequencing runs of one library were combined. In the original analysis: Reads were retained only if the reads had an exact TCR constant sequence, and the retained reads were trimmed to 150 nt and grouped according to their 12-nt molecular barcodes. Reads inside each barcode group were sub-clustered using a 15% Levenshtein threshold, and a quality-weighted consensus sequence was constructed for each RNA molecule. Non-functional sequences were discarded, and so were lower-count sequences lying one edit away from another sequence. Based on a fit of two negative binomial distributions, barcode sub-clusters having less than 20% of the maximum read count were discarded. The raw public data were reprocessed by TCRdb itself: fastp quality trimming at Q25, MiXCR clonotype calling, in-frame beta chains only. Each CDR3 protein appears once, grouped with its most common genes and DNA. The authors' filters were not applied to this entry. For this sample there are 80,000 to 130,000 distinct CDR3 sequences; 36% appear just once. The ten largest account for 4% to 4.5% of the sample.

CDR1 and CDR2, per the germline V gene, are SGDLS and YYNGEE. Trimming removed 0 bases from V and 4 bases from J; the gene matches leave 5 bases unexplained. Including the terminal cysteine and phenylalanine, the CDR3 comprises 15 residues. Only the CDR3 region is kept as DNA, spanning 45 bases read in frame from base 1. Naive CD8 T cell libraries were made from about 20,000 to 1,000,000 sorted cells using 10%, 30% or 50% of purified RNA. On a BD FACSAria II, naive CD8 T cells were FACS-sorted as CD8+CD4-CCR7+CD45RA+ and collected into RLT Plus buffer. Nine to eleven TCR copies' worth of Jurkat RNA were spiked into roughly 17,000-1,100,000 naive CD8 T cell samples to test detection sensitivity. CD8 T cells were enriched using RosetteSep CD8+ T Cell Enrichment Cocktail and Ficoll-Paque, and the enriched cells then underwent ACK red cell lysis.

The V gene is TRBV9 and the J gene is TRBJ2-7, and 9 junction bases match TRBD2. The TCR sequence derives from a human donor in good health. Some libraries in this study had Jurkat cell RNA spiked in. Sample: naive CD8+ T cells from blood, with Jurkat cell RNA spiked in. According to the study, the label for this sample's cell subset or site signals: FACS-sorted CD8+CD4-CCR7+CD45RA+ naive T cells. The base sequence is TGTGCCAGCAGCGTAGATTGGCGGGAGGGTTACGAGCAGTACTTC. Translated, it reads CASSVDWREGYEQYF. When the CDR3 is completed using the reference TRBV9 and TRBJ2-7 genes on either side, the full variable domain is DSGVTQTPKHLITATGQRVTLRCSPRSGDLSVYWYQQSLDQGLQFLIQYYNGEERAKGNILERFSAQQFPDLHSELNLSSLELGDSALYFCASSVDWREGYEQYFGPGTRLTVT.